The 3 T cell receptor beta chains in this list originate from one sample, sequenced in a study of blood T cell repertoires in COVID-19. Only in-frame clones appear in the TCRdb table, and some are missing; sequencing was by immunoSEQ multiplex PCR. In the table there are about 71,000 clones, roughly 82% of which are singletons. Material: peripheral blood. These TCRs come from a woman older than 75 with active or convalescent COVID-19.

The rearrangement joins TRBV10-1 to TRBJ2-5, with a tentative D call TRBD2 (6 bases). The germline V gene encodes CDR1 WNHNN and CDR2 SYGVQD (reference sequence). The CDR3 covers 13 residues. The V gene lost 6 bases and the J gene lost 0 bases, with 8 bases spanning the gap. This CDR3 reads CASSRDYQETQYF. The CDR3 region has the DNA TGCGCCAGCAGCCGGGACTACCAAGAGACCCAGTACTTC.

The chain uses TRBV7-2 and TRBJ2-1; TRBD2 matches 9 bases. V lost 8 bases and J lost 7; bases outside the gene matches: 9. Germline-derived CDR1 and CDR2 are SGHTA and FQGNSA. The CDR3 consists of 14 residues. As DNA, the CDR3 is TGTGCCAGCTCACGCGGGGGGGGTTGGAATGAGCAGTTCTTC. Translating gives CASSRGGGWNEQFF. The whole variable domain, filled in from reference TRBV7-2 and TRBJ2-1, reads GAGVSQSPSNKVTEKGKDVELRCDPISGHTALYWYRQSLGQGLEFLIYFQGNSAPDKSGLPSDRFSAERTGGSVSTLTIQRTQQEDSAVYLCASSRGGGWNEQFFGPGTRLTVL.

CDR3 nucleotides: TGCAGCGTTTCCGGGACAGTGCGTGAAAAACTGTTTTTT. Translating gives CSVSGTVREKLFF. This chain connects TRBV29-1 to TRBJ1-4; the match to TRBD1 covers 7 bases. The CDR3 extends over 13 amino acids. Germline CDR1 reads SQVTM; CDR2 reads ANQGSEA. V was clipped by 5 bases and J by 7 bases; unmatched bases: 7.